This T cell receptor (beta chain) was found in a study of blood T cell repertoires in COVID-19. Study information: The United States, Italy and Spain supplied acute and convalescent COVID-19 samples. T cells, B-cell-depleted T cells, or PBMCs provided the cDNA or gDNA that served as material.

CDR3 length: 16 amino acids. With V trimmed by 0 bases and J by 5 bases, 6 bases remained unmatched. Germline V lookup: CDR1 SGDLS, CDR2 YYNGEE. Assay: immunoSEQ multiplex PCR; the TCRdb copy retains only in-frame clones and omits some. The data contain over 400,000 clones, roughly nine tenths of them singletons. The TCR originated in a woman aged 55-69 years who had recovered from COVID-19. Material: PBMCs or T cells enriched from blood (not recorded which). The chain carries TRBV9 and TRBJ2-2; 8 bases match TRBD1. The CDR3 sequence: CASSVDQGAWTGELFF. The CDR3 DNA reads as TGTGCCAGCAGCGTAGACCAGGGGGCATGGACCGGGGAGCTGTTTTTT.